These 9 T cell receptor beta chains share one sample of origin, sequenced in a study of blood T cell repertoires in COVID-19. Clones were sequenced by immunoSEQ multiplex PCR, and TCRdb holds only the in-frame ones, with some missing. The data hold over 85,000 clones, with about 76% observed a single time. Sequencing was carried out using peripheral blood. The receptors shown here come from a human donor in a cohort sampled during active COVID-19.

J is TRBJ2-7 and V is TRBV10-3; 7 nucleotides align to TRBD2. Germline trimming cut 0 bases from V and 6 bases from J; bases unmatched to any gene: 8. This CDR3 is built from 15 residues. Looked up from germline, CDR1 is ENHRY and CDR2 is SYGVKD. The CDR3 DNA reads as TGTGCCATCAGTGAGTCTGCGGGAGAGATCAGCGAGCAGTACTTC. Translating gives CAISESAGEISEQYF.

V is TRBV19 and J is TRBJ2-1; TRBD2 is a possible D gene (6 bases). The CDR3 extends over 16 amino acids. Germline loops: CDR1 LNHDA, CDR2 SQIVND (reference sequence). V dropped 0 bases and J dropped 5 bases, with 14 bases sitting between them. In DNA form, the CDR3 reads TGTGCCAGTAGTATAGATCCCGGGGGTGAGGACAATGAGCAGTTCTTC. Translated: CASSIDPGGEDNEQFF. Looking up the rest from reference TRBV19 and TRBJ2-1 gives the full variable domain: DGGITQSPKYLFRKEGQNVTLSCEQNLNHDAMYWYRQDPGQGLRLIYYSQIVNDFQKGDIAEGYSVSREKKESFPLTVTSAQKNPTAFYLCASSIDPGGEDNEQFFGPGTRLTVL.

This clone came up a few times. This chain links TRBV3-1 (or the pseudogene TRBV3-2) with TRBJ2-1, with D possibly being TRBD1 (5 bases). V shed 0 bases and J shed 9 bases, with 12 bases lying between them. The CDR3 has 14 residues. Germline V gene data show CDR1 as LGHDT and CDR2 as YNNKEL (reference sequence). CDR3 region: CASSQDLTGTEQFF. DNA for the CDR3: TGTGCCAGCAGCCAAGACCTAACAGGAACTGAGCAGTTCTTC.

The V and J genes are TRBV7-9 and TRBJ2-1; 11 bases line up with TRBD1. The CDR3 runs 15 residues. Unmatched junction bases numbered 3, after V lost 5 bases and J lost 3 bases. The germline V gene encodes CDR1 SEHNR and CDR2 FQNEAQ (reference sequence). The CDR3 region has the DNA TGTGCCAGCAGCGCGGGACAGGGGGGCTACAATGAGCAGTTCTTC. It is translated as CASSAGQGGYNEQFF.

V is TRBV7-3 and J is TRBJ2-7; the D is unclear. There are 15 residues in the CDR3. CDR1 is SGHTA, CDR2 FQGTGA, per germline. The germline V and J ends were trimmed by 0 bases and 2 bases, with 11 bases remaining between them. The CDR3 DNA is TGTGCCAGCAGCTTAACGGGCCAGTCCACCTACGAGCAGTACTTC. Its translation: CASSLTGQSTYEQYF.

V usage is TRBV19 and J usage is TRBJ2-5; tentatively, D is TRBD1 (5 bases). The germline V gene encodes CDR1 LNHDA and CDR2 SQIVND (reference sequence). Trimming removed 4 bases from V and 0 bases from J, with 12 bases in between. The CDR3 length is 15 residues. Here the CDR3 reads CASSTLTENQETQYF. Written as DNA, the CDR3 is TGTGCCAGTAGTACCCTGACAGAGAACCAAGAGACCCAGTACTTC. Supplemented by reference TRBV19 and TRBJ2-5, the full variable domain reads DGGITQSPKYLFRKEGQNVTLSCEQNLNHDAMYWYRQDPGQGLRLIYYSQIVNDFQKGDIAEGYSVSREKKESFPLTVTSAQKNPTAFYLCASSTLTENQETQYFGPGTRLLVL.

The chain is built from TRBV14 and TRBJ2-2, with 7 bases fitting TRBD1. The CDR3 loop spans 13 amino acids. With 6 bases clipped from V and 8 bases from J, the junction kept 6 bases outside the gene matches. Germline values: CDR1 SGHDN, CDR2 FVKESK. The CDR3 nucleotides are TGTGCCAGCAGTCTGGACAGGACAGGGGAGCTGTTTTTT. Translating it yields CASSLDRTGELFF. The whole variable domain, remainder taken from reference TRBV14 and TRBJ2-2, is EAGVTQFPSHSVIEKGQTVTLRCDPISGHDNLYWYRRVMGKEIKFLLHFVKESKQDESGMPNNRFLAERTGGTYSTLKVQPAELEDSGVYFCASSLDRTGELFFGEGSRLTVL.

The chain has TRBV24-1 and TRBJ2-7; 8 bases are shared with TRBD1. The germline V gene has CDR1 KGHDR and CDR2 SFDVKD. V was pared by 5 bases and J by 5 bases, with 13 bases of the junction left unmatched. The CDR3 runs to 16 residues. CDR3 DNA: TGTGCCACCAGTGCCACTGACCGGACAGGGAGTAACGAGCAGTACTTC. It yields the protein CATSATDRTGSNEQYF.

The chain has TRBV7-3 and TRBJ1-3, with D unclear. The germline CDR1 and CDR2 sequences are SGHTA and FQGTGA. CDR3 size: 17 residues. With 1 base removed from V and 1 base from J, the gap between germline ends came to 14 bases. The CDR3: CASSLNPLANSGNTIYF. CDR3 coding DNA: TGTGCCAGCAGCTTAAATCCGTTGGCAAATTCTGGAAACACCATATATTTT.